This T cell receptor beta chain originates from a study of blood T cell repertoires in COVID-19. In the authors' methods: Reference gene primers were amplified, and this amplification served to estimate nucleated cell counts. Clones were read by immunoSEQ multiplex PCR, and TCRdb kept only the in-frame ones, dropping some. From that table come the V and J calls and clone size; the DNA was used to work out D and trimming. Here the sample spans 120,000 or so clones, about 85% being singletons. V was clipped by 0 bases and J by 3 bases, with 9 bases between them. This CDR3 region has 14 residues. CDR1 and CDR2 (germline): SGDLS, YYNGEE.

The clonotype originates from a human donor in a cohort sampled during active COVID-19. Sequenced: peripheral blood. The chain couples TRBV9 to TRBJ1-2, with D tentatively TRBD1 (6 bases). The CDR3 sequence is CASSVGGGDYGYTF. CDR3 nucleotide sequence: TGTGCCAGCAGCGTAGGAGGGGGGGACTATGGCTACACCTTC.